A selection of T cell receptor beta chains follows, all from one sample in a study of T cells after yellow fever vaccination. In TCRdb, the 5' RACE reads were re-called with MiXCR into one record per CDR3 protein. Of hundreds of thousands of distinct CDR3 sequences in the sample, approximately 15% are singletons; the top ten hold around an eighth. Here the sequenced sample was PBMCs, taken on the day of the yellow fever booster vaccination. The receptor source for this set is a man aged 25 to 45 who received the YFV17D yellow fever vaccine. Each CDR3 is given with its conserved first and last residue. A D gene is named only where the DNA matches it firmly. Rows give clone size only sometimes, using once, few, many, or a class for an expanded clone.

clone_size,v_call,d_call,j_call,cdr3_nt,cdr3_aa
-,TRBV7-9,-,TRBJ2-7,TGTGCCAGCAGTCACCCTGGGAGCTACGAGCAGTACTTC,CASSHPGSYEQYF
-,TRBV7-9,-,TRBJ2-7,TGTGCCAGCAGCTTAGGGGCGACAGGGACTTTCGAGCAGTACTTC,CASSLGATGTFEQYF
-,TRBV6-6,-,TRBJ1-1,TGTGCCAGTGCCCCGGAGTCTGACACTGAAGCTTTCTTT,CASAPESDTEAFF
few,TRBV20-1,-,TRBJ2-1,TGCAGTGCTAGACGTCCTACTCTAGCCCTGAAAAGATACAATGAGCAGTTCTTC,CSARRPTLALKRYNEQFF
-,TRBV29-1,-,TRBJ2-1,TGCAGCGTTACCTCCTTCGGGAATGAGCAGTTCTTC,CSVTSFGNEQFF
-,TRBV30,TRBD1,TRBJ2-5,TGTGCCTGGAGTGAGCAGGGGGCGCGCCAGGAGACCCAGTACTTC,CAWSEQGARQETQYF
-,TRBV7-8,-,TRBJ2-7,TGTGCCAGCAGCTTCCTAATGGACGGCCCCTACGAGCAGTACTTC,CASSFLMDGPYEQYF
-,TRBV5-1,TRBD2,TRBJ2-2,TGCGCCAGCAGCTCCCTAGCGGGAGTCAGCACCGGGGAGCTGTTTTTT,CASSSLAGVSTGELFF
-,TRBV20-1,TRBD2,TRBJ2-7,TGCAGTGCCGATAGCGGGACTAGCTACGAGCAGTACTTC,CSADSGTSYEQYF
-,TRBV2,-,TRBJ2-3,TGTGCCAGCAAAGACAGTTATACGCAGTATTTT,CASKDSYTQYF
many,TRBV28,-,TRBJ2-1,TGTGCCAGCAGTTCATATAGCGCACACTCCTACAATGAGCAGTTCTTC,CASSSYSAHSYNEQFF
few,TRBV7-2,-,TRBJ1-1,TGTGCCAGCAGCCCACGGACGACGAACACTGAAGCTTTCTTT,CASSPRTTNTEAFF
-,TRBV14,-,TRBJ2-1,TGTGCCAGCAGCCCCCTAGGACTCGATGAGCAGTTCTTC,CASSPLGLDEQFF
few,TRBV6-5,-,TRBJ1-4,TGTGCCAGCAGTTCGGTAGGGATCGATGAAAAACTGTTTTTT,CASSSVGIDEKLFF
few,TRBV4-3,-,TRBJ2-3,TGCGCCAGCAGCCAAGAGGCCCAGGGTTGGACAGATACGCAGTATTTT,CASSQEAQGWTDTQYF
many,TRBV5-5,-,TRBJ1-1,TGTGCCAGCTCGAGGACGTCACAGAACACTGAAGCTTTCTTT,CASSRTSQNTEAFF
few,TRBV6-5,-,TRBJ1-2,TGTGCCAGCCGTCGACAGACCTATGGCTACACCTTC,CASRRQTYGYTF
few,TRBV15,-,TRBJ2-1,TGTGCCACCAGCCCCCAGGGGACGGGATACAATGAGCAGTTCTTC,CATSPQGTGYNEQFF
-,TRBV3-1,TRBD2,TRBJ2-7,TGTGCCAGCAGCCAGACTAGCGGGAACATCTACGAGCAGTACTTC,CASSQTSGNIYEQYF
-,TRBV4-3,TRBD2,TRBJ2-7,TGCGCCAGCAGCCCCCAAGCCGGACTAGCGGGCTCCTACGAGCAGTACTTC,CASSPQAGLAGSYEQYF
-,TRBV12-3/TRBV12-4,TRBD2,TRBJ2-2,TGTGCCAGCAGTTTCCGGACTAGCGGGAGTTTATCCGGGGAGCTGTTTTTT,CASSFRTSGSLSGELFF
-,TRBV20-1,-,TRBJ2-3,TGCAGTGCTAGAGTCCCAGCGAAAAGCACAGATACGCAGTATTTT,CSARVPAKSTDTQYF
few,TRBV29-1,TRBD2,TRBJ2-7,TGCAGCGTTGAGGGGGGGGTCCACTACGAGCAGTACTTC,CSVEGGVHYEQYF
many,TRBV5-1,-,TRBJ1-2,TGCGCCAGCAGCTCGCTTAACTATGGCTACACCTTC,CASSSLNYGYTF
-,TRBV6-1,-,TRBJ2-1,TGTGCCAGCGGGGAGCGGACCTCCTACAATGAGCAGTTCTTC,CASGERTSYNEQFF
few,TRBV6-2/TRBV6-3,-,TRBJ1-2,TGTGCCAGTTCCGCCGTTCAGTTCTATGGCTACACCTTC,CASSAVQFYGYTF
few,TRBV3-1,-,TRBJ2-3,TGTGCCAGCAGCCAAAGACTGAGCCAGGGACTCTTATCGGCTGATACGCAGTATTTT,CASSQRLSQGLLSADTQYF
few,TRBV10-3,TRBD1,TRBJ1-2,TGTGCCATCAGTGCCTACAGGGGATACGACTACACCTTC,CAISAYRGYDYTF
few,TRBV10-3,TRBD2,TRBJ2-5,TGTGCCATCCATGGCGGGAGAGAAGGAGAGACCCAGTACTTC,CAIHGGREGETQYF
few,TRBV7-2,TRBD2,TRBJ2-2,TGTGCCAGCACCTTAGGACTAGCGGGGAACACCGGGGAGCTGTTTTTT,CASTLGLAGNTGELFF
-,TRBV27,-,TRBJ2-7,TGTGCCAGCAGTTTTACGACTAGTTCGATGGAGTACTTC,CASSFTTSSMEYF
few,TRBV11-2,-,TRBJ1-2,TGTGCCAGCAGCTTAGAGGGGAGTACTAACTATGGCTACACCTTC,CASSLEGSTNYGYTF
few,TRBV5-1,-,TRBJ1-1,TGCGCCAGCAGCTCCGCTGAATCCAGGGACCCGGACACTGAAGCTTTCTTT,CASSSAESRDPDTEAFF
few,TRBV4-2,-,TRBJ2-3,TGTGCCAGCAGCCAAGGGGGTTCGGGAAGCGCAGATACGCAGTATTTT,CASSQGGSGSADTQYF
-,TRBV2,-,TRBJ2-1,TGTGCCAGCAGTGAAAAAGAGGACTCGGATGAGCAGTTCTTC,CASSEKEDSDEQFF
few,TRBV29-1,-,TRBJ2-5,TGCAGCGTTGAGATAAAAGAGACCCAGTACTTC,CSVEIKETQYF
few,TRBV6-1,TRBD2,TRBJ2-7,TGTGCCAGCAGACCAGCGGGAGGGCCCCACGAGCAGTACTTC,CASRPAGGPHEQYF
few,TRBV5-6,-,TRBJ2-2,TGTGCCAGCAGCTTGATGCAAATAGGGACCGGGGAGCTGTTTTTT,CASSLMQIGTGELFF
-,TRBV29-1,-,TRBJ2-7,TGCAGCGTAGGTGGGGGAGTGGGGGAGCAGTACTTC,CSVGGGVGEQYF
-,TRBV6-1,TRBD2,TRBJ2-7,TGTGCCAGCAGTCTCACGACTAGCGGGAGCAACGAGCAGTACTTC,CASSLTTSGSNEQYF
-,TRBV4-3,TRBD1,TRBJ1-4,TGCGCCAGCAGCCATGACCTACCTGAGGGGGCGAGCTCTAGTGAAAAACTGTTTTTT,CASSHDLPEGASSSEKLFF
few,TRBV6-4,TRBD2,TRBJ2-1,TGTGCCAGCAGCCGCGGACTAGCGATCTCCTACAATGAGCAGTTCTTC,CASSRGLAISYNEQFF